Each of the 5 T cell receptor beta chains below was sequenced from the same sample in a study of T cell repertoires in cytomegalovirus infection. MiXCR, run by TCRdb on the reads, gives a single entry per CDR3 protein. Altogether more than 45,000 distinct CDR3 sequences are present, about 33% being singletons, with the ten largest covering roughly 70%. Their antigens remain unidentified. The sequenced material came from PBMCs, sequenced either directly or after in vitro stimulation (not recorded which). These receptors all stem from a human donor in good health (CMV status not recorded). Some clones in this sample may be carry-over from other donors' samples.

A few counts support this clonotype. This chain joins TRBV6-1 and TRBJ2-1; tentatively, D is TRBD1 (5 bases). V shed 6 bases and J shed 3 bases, with 9 bases lying between them. CDR3 length equals 13 residues. Germline lookup yields CDR1 MNHNS and CDR2 SASEGT. CDR3 amino acids: CASRTVSYNEQFF. CDR3 in DNA: TGTGCCAGCAGGACAGTCAGCTACAATGAGCAGTTCTTC.

This clonotype was seen many times. The CDR3 coding sequence is TGTGCCAGCCGCCAATTGTGGGGGCCCTCTGGAAACACCATATATTTT. Translation: CASRQLWGPSGNTIYF. The chain combines TRBV7-2 with TRBJ1-3; TRBD1 might be the D (6 bases). Germline V gives CDR1 SGHTA, CDR2 FQGNSA. The CDR3 runs to 16 residues. Trimming removed 8 bases at V and 0 bases at J, with 17 bases between.

The sample holds one count of this clonotype. The chain joins TRBV7-6 to TRBJ2-5; maybe TRBD1 (7 bases). Germline CDR1 is SGHVS and CDR2 is FNYEAQ. V was clipped by 11 bases and J by 3 bases, with 13 bases between them. The CDR3 sequence is 12 residues long. The CDR3 region has the DNA TGTGCCGGGCAGGGGGGTAAAGAGACCCAGTACTTC. It translates to CAGQGGKETQYF.

The V gene is TRBV19, the J gene TRBJ2-3; 9 positions match TRBD2. The CDR3 totals 15 residues. Germline V gene data show CDR1 as LNHDA and CDR2 as SQIVND (reference sequence). Unmatched junction bases numbered 6, after V lost 3 bases and J lost 5 bases. CDR3 bases: TGTGCCAGTAGTATGCAGGCTAGCGGGGTAGATACGCAGTATTTT. Its protein is CASSMQASGVDTQYF.

The chain employs TRBV20-1 and TRBJ2-7; D is perhaps TRBD2 (6 bases). CDR1 and CDR2 (germline): DFQATT, SNEGSKA (reference sequence). V was cut by 6 bases and J by 4 bases, with 13 bases left in between. The CDR3 loop spans 12 amino acids. CDR3 in DNA: TGCAGTGCATCAGTGGGAGGTTACGAGCAGTACTTC. Translation gives CSASVGGYEQYF.